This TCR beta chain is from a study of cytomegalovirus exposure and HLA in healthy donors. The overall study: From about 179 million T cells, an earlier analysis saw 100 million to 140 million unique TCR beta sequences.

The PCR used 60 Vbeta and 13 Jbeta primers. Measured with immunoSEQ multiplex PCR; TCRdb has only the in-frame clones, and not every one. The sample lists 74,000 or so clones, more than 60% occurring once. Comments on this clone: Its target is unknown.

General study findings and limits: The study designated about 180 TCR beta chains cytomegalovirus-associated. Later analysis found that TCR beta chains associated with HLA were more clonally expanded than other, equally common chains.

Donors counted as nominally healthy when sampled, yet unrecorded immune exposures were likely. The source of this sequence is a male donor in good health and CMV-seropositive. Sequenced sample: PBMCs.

DNA for the CDR3: TGTGCCAGCGGCAGGGGCTACGAGCAGTACTTC. Residues: CASGRGYEQYF. This chain uses TRBV6-1 with TRBJ2-7; D may be TRBD1 (6 bases). The germline V gene encodes CDR1 MNHNS and CDR2 SASEGT. This CDR3 has 11 residues. V lost 8 bases and J lost 3, with 8 bases in between.